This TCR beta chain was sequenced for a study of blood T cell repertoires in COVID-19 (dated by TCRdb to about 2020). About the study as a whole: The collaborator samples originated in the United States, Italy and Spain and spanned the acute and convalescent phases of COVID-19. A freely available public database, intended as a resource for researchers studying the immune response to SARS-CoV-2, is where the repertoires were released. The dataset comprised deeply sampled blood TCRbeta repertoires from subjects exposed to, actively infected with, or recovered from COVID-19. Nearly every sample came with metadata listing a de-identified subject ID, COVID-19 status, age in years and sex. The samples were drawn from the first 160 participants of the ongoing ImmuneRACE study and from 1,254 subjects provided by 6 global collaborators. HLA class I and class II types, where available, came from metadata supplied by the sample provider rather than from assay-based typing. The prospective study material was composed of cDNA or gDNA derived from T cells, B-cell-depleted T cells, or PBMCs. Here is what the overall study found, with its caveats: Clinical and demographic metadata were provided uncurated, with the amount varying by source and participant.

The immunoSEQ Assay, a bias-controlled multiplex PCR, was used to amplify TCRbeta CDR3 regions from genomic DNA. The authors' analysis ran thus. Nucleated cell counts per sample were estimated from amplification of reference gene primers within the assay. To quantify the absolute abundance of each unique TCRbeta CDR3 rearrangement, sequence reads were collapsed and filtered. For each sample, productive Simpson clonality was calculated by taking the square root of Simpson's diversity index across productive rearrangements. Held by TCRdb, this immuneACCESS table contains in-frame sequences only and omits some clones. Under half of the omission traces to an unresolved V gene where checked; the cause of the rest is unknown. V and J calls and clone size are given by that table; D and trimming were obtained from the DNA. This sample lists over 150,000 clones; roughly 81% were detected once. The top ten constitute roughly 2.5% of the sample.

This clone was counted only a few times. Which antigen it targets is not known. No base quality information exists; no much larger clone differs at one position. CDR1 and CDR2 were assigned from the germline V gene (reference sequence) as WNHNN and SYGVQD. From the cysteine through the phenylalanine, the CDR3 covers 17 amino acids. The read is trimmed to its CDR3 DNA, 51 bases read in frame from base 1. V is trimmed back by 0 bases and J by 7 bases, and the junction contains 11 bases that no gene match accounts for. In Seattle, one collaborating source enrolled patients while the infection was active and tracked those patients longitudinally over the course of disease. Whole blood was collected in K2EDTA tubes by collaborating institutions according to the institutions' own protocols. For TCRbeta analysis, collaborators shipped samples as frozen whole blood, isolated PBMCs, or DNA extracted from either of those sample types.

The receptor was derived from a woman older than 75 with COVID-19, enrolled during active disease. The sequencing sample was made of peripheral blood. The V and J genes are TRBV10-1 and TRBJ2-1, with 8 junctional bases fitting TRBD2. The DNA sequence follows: TGCGCCAGCAGTGAGTCTCTATCCGGGACTAGGTCTAATGAGCAGTTCTTC. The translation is CASSESLSGTRSNEQFF.